Following are 21 T cell receptor beta chains from one sample sequenced in a study of blood T cell repertoires in COVID-19. Using immunoSEQ multiplex PCR, the repertoire was profiled, and TCRdb retains in-frame clones only, with some absent. The sample lists roughly 80,000 clones; about 86% were seen once. Sequencing used peripheral blood. Source of these receptors: a man older than 75 in a cohort sampled during active COVID-19.

V usage is TRBV19 and J usage is TRBJ2-5; 10 bases agree with TRBD1. In germline, CDR1 is LNHDA, CDR2 SQIVND (reference sequence). The CDR3 totals 16 residues. V gave up 4 bases and J gave up 4 bases; unmatched junction bases: 9. As DNA, the CDR3 is TGTGCCAGTAGTACCCTCACGACAGGGGGCCTAGAGACCCAGTACTTC. Protein sequence: CASSTLTTGGLETQYF.

The rearrangement uses TRBV10-3 and TRBJ1-2; no clear D. This CDR3 comprises 14 residues. Germline V lookup: CDR1 ENHRY, CDR2 SYGVKD. The ends were cut back, 4 bases at V and 0 bases at J, with 9 bases in the middle. For the CDR3, the DNA is TGTGCCATCAGTGTGCCGTCAGCTAACTATGGCTACACCTTC. Its protein product is CAISVPSANYGYTF.

J is TRBJ2-1 and V is TRBV5-1; 7 bases match TRBD1. In germline, CDR1 is SGHRS, CDR2 YFSETQ. There are 16 residues in the CDR3. The V gene end was trimmed by 3 bases and the J gene end by 0 bases; junction bases not matched to a gene: 6. The CDR3 DNA follows: TGCGCCAGCAGCTATACAGGGGTTTCCTCCTACAATGAGCAGTTCTTC. Protein product: CASSYTGVSSYNEQFF.

The chain carries TRBV21-1 and TRBJ1-2; the table assigns TRBD1, which was not confirmed against the DNA. TRBV21-1 is recorded as a pseudogene. The CDR3 sequence is 14 residues long. The CDR3 sequence is CASDTETGNYGYTF. CDR3 nucleotides: TGTGCCAGCGACACTGAGACAGGGAACTATGGCTACACCTTC.

V gene TRBV24-1 combines with J gene TRBJ2-5; D is possibly TRBD2 (6 bases). CDR1 and CDR2 from the germline V gene are KGHDR and SFDVKD. V dropped 5 bases and J dropped 7 bases, with 13 bases sitting between them. This CDR3 has 13 residues. The CDR3 protein is CATSGGVRATQYF. CDR3 in DNA: TGTGCCACCAGTGGGGGGGTCCGAGCGACCCAGTACTTC.

The J gene is TRBJ2-5, the V gene TRBV5-1, with TRBD2 as a possible D gene (7 bases). The germline gives CDR1 SGHRS, CDR2 YFSETQ. CDR3 length: 18 residues. Trimming took 1 base from V and 1 from J, leaving 20 bases between them. The CDR3 reads CASSLKPLLAGAQETQYF. The CDR3 DNA follows: TGCGCCAGCAGCTTGAAACCCCTCCTTGCGGGGGCCCAAGAGACCCAGTACTTC.

CDR3 in DNA: TGCAGCGTTCACCTTCTTGTAGTTGCCTACAATGAGCAGTTCTTC. Its translation: CSVHLLVVAYNEQFF. This sequence joins TRBV29-1 and TRBJ2-1; no clear D gene. The CDR3 contains 15 residues. V was clipped by 5 bases and J by 2 bases, with 16 bases between them. Germline CDR1 and CDR2: SQVTM and ANQGSEA.

In this sample, this clone turned up once. The chain links TRBV5-5 to TRBJ1-6, with D unresolved. V shed 7 bases and J shed 6 bases, with 14 bases lying between them. The CDR3 contains 14 residues. Germline-derived CDR1 and CDR2 are SGHKS and YYEKEE (reference sequence). The CDR3 sequence: CASFKQATNSPLHF. DNA of the CDR3: TGTGCCAGCTTCAAGCAGGCCACTAATTCACCCCTCCACTTT. Full variable domain (rest looked up from reference TRBV5-5 and TRBJ1-6): DAGVTQSPTHLIKTRGQQVTLRCSPISGHKSVSWYQQVLGQGPQFIFQYYEKEERGRGNFPDRFSARQFPNYSSELNVNALLLGDSALYLCASFKQATNSPLHFGNGTRLTVT.

V and J are TRBV5-1 and TRBJ2-2; TRBD2 agrees at 7 bases. CDR1 and CDR2 (germline): SGHRS, YFSETQ. The length of the CDR3 is 17 residues. The V gene end was trimmed by 0 bases and the J gene end by 0 bases; junction bases not matched to a gene: 5. CDR3 residues: CASSLDSGGPNTGELFF. CDR3 coding DNA: TGCGCCAGCAGCTTGGATTCGGGGGGACCGAACACCGGGGAGCTGTTTTTT.

CDR3 sequence reads: CASSVGAQGGVGDEKLFF. The CDR3, as DNA: TGTGCCAGCAGCGTAGGAGCACAGGGTGGGGTCGGGGATGAAAAACTGTTTTTT. V gene TRBV9 combines with J gene TRBJ1-4; TRBD1 is a possible D gene (6 bases). There are 18 residues in the CDR3. Germline CDR1 SGDLS, CDR2 YYNGEE. V lost 0 bases to trimming and J lost 6 bases, with 21 bases between them.

The sample holds a few counts of this clone. This chain joins TRBV6-2 or TRBV6-3 and TRBJ2-1; 9 nucleotides match TRBD2. The CDR3 totals 15 residues. V trimming: 6 bases; J trimming: 8 bases; junction bases outside the gene matches: 11. CDR1 is MNHEY and CDR2 is SVGEGT in the germline V gene. CDR3 region: CASSPGTSRLDEQFF. In nucleotides, the CDR3 is TGTGCCAGCAGCCCAGGGACTAGCCGATTGGATGAGCAGTTCTTC.

This clone was seen a handful of times. This chain connects TRBV6-2 or TRBV6-3 to TRBJ2-1; 7 bases line up with TRBD1. Germline V gives CDR1 MNHEY, CDR2 SVGEGT. After removal of 6 bases from V and 5 bases from J, the junction contained 7 bases not matched to a gene. The length of the CDR3 is 14 residues. CDR3 residues: CASRPRTGNNEQFF. The CDR3 region has the DNA TGTGCCAGCAGACCTCGGACAGGAAACAATGAGCAGTTCTTC.

This chain connects TRBV9 to TRBJ1-4; D call uncertain. V lost 4 bases, J lost 7 bases, and 14 bases lay in between. CDR1 SGDLS and CDR2 YYNGEE come from the germline V gene. This CDR3 comprises 14 residues. The CDR3 reads CASSSSPSGEKLFF. The CDR3 bases are TGTGCCAGCAGCTCCAGCCCTTCGGGTGAAAAACTGTTTTTT.

The chain has TRBV20-1 and TRBJ1-2; 8 bases are a match to TRBD1. CDR1 DFQATT and CDR2 SNEGSKA come from the germline V gene (reference sequence). J was trimmed by 1 base and V by 3 bases; bases with no gene match: 7. The CDR3 is 15 amino acids. This chain's CDR3 is CSASPGGLGNYGYTF. The CDR3 nucleotides are TGCAGTGCTAGTCCAGGGGGCTTGGGTAACTATGGCTACACCTTC.

This chain joins TRBV7-9 and TRBJ1-2; D remains unclear. CDR3 size: 14 residues. Germline V gene data show CDR1 as SEHNR and CDR2 as FQNEAQ (reference sequence). Deletions cut 5 bases from V and 4 bases from J, with 14 bases between. The chain's CDR3 is CASSLSPTVYGYTF. The CDR3 DNA reads TGTGCCAGCAGCCTGTCCCCCACAGTCTATGGCTACACCTTC.

The gene calls are TRBV12-5 and TRBJ2-5, with 7 bases lining up with TRBD2. V lost 3 bases to trimming and J lost 4 bases; unmatched junction nucleotides: 2. This CDR3 has 13 amino acids. CDR1 LGHNT and CDR2 FRNRAP come from the germline V gene. CDR3 coding DNA: TGTGCTAGTGGTTTTGGGGGGGGAGAGACCCAGTACTTC. Translation: CASGFGGGETQYF.

The rearrangement uses TRBV5-8 and TRBJ1-5; TRBD1 matches 8 bases. The germline CDR1 and CDR2 sequences are SGHTS and YDEGEE. V was clipped by 4 bases and J by 2 bases; unmatched bases: 5. This CDR3 is built from 15 residues. This CDR3 reads CASSRQGQGNQPQHF. The DNA of the CDR3 is TGTGCCAGCAGCCGACAGGGGCAGGGCAATCAGCCCCAGCATTTT.

V gene TRBV6-5 combines with J gene TRBJ2-7; 8 bases fit TRBD2. Per the germline V gene, CDR1 is MNHEY and CDR2 is SVGAGI. CDR3 length: 15 amino acids. The junction had 12 bases not matched to a gene; V was cut back by 5 bases and J by 6 bases. The CDR3 bases are TGTGCCAGCAGTCTTACGGGGGGGGGCGAAGCCGAGCAGTACTTC. Amino acid sequence: CASSLTGGGEAEQYF.

The chain has TRBV9 and TRBJ2-1; 15 positions agree with TRBD2. J was trimmed by 0 bases and V by 3 bases; bases with no gene match: 7. This CDR3 has 19 amino acids. Germline CDR1 reads SGDLS; CDR2 reads YYNGEE. For the CDR3, the DNA is TGTGCCAGCAGCGCTGAACCGGGACTAGCGGGGGGCTCCTACAATGAGCAGTTCTTC. Amino acids: CASSAEPGLAGGSYNEQFF. Looking up the rest from reference TRBV9 and TRBJ2-1 gives the full variable domain: DSGVTQTPKHLITATGQRVTLRCSPRSGDLSVYWYQQSLDQGLQFLIQYYNGEERAKGNILERFSAQQFPDLHSELNLSSLELGDSALYFCASSAEPGLAGGSYNEQFFGPGTRLTVL.

This clone was detected only once. The V and J genes are TRBV5-4 and TRBJ2-2, with TRBD2 matching over 7 bases. V shed 0 bases, J shed 7 bases, and the junction held 3 bases outside the gene matches. This CDR3 has 14 amino acids. CDR1 SGHNT and CDR2 YYREEE come from the germline V gene (reference sequence). The CDR3, as DNA: TGTGCCAGCAGCTTGGAGGGGAGGGGCGGGGAGCTGTTTTTT. Translating gives CASSLEGRGGELFF.

The chain has TRBV7-9 and TRBJ1-4, with TRBD1 matching over 7 bases. The CDR3 is 16 residues long. Trimming at V came to 3 bases and at J to 6 bases, leaving 10 bases not matched to a gene. The germline CDR1 and CDR2 sequences are SEHNR and FQNEAQ (reference sequence). DNA of the CDR3: TGTGCCAGCAGCTTTAGTTTCCGGGACAGACATGAAAAACTGTTTTTT. Translated, it gives CASSFSFRDRHEKLFF.